A selection of T cell receptor beta chains follows, all from one sample in a study of brain T cells in children with intractable seizures. Repertoires were generated with immunoSEQ multiplex PCR, while TCRdb's copy carries only in-frame clones and drops some. Of 340,000 or so clones listed, over 90% are singletons. The sequenced sample was peripheral blood, obtained less than 6 months after surgery. These receptors all come from a boy in the first two years of life with tuberous sclerosis and intractable seizures. Each CDR3 is given with its conserved first and last residue. D genes are given only for firm matches. Rows may omit the clone size; those that give it use once, few, many or a size class.

V gene	D gene	clone size	J gene	CDR3 DNA	CDR3 protein
TRBV5-3	.	.	TRBJ1-1	TGTGCCAGAAGCTTGGTTTTTATGGGACACAGGAACACTGAAGCTTTCTTT	CARSLVFMGHRNTEAFF
TRBV9	.	.	TRBJ1-3	TGTGCCAGCAGCGCAGGGCGCTCTGGAAACACCATATATTTT	CASSAGRSGNTIYF
TRBV6-1	.	.	TRBJ1-2	TGTGCCAGCAGTGCAACAACCGGACACGGGGTACCCTATGGCTACACCTTC	CASSATTGHGVPYGYTF
TRBV21-1	.	.	TRBJ2-5	TGTGCCAGCAGCAAAGGCCGGGGAGAGACCCAGTACTTC	CASSKGRGETQYF
TRBV19	.	.	TRBJ2-5	TGTGCCAGTAGTATTAGGGGGGGGACCAAGGAGACCCAGTACTTC	CASSIRGGTKETQYF
TRBV11-1	TRBD1	once	TRBJ1-1	TGTGCCAGCAGTTCACAGGGGGCCGACACTGAAGCTTTCTTT	CASSSQGADTEAFF
TRBV5-5	TRBD2	.	TRBJ2-1	TGTGCCAGCAGCCTACTAGCGAACCCTGAGCAGTTCTTC	CASSLLANPEQFF
TRBV7-9	.	.	TRBJ1-1	TGTGCCAGCAGTCAGGACGGGCCGGGAGCTTTCTTT	CASSQDGPGAFF
TRBV5-1	.	.	TRBJ2-1	TGCGCCAGCCGCTACTCTTCTAGGCTGTCATCCTACAATGAGCAGTTCTTC	CASRYSSRLSSYNEQFF
TRBV9	.	.	TRBJ2-5	TGTGCCAGCAGCGTAGGTCAGGGCGGAGAGACCCAGTACTTC	CASSVGQGGETQYF
TRBV10-3	.	.	TRBJ1-1	TGTGCCATCCCCGGTGAGGGCCCGGGGGAAGCTTTCTTT	CAIPGEGPGEAFF
TRBV7-2	.	.	TRBJ1-5	TGTGCCAGCAGCTTAGTTGGCAGGGCAATCAATCAGCCCCAGCATTTT	CASSLVGRAINQPQHF
TRBV5-8	.	.	TRBJ1-5	TGTGCCAGCAGCTTTATTAGGTTAGGCAGTAATAGCAATCAGCCCCAGCATTTT	CASSFIRLGSNSNQPQHF
TRBV6-5	.	few	TRBJ1-1	TGTGCCAGCAGTTACTCAGGCGGAAACACTGAAGCTTTCTTT	CASSYSGGNTEAFF
TRBV5-4	TRBD2	few	TRBJ2-3	TGTGCCAGCAGCCAGCCAGCGGGACCTAGCACAGATACGCAGTATTTT	CASSQPAGPSTDTQYF